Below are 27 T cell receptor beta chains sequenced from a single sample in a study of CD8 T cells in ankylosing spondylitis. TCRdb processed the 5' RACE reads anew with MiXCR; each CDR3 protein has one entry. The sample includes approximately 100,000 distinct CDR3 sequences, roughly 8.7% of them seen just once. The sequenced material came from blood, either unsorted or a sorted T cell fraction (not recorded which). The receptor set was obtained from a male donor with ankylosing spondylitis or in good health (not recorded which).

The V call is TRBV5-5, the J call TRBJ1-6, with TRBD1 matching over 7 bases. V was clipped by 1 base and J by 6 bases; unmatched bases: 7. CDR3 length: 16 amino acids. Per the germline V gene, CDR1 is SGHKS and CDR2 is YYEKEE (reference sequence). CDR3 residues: CASSLFDRAGNSPLHF. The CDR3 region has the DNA TGTGCCAGCAGCTTGTTTGACAGGGCGGGTAATTCACCCCTCCACTTT.

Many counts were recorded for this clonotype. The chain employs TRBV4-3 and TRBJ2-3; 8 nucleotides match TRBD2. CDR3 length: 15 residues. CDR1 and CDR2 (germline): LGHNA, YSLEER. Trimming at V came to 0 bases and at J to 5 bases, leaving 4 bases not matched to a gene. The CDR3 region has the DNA TGCGCCAGCAGCCAAGATTTGCGGGGGGTAGATACGCAGTATTTT. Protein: CASSQDLRGVDTQYF.

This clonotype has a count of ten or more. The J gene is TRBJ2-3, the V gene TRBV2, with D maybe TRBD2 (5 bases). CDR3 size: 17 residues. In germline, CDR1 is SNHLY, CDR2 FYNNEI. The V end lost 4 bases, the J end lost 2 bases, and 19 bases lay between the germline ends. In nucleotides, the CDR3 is TGTGCCAGCAGTGGGGTAGGCGACTACACTTTCACAGATACGCAGTATTTT. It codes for CASSGVGDYTFTDTQYF.

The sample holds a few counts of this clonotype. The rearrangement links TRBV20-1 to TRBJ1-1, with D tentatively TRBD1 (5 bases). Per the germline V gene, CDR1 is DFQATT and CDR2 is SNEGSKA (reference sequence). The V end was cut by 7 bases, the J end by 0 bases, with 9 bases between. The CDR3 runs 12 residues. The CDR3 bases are TGCAGTGTTCAGGGCTTGAACACTGAAGCTTTCTTT. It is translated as CSVQGLNTEAFF.

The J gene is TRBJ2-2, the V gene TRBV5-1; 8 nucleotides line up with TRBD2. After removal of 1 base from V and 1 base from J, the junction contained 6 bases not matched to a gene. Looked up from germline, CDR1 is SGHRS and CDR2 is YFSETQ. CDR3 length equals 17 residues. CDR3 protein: CASSLLSAGVNTGELFF. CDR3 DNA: TGCGCCAGCAGCTTGTTGTCAGCGGGAGTGAACACCGGGGAGCTGTTTTTT.

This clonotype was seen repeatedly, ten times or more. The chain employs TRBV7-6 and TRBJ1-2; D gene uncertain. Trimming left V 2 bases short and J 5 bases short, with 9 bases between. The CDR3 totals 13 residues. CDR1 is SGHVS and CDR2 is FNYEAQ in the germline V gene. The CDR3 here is CASSLNKEYGYTF. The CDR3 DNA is TGTGCCAGCAGCTTAAACAAGGAGTATGGCTACACCTTC.

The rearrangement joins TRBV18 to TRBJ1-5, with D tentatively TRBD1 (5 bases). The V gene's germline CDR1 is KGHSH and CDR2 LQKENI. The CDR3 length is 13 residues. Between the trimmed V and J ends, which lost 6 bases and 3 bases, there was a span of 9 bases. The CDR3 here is CASSGQINQPQHF. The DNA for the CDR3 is TGTGCCAGCTCGGGGCAAATCAATCAGCCCCAGCATTTT.

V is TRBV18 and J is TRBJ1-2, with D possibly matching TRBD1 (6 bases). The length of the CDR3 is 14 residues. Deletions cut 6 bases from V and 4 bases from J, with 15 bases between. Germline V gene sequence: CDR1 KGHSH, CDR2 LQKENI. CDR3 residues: CASSPKTGVYGYTF. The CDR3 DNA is TGTGCCAGCTCGCCTAAGACAGGAGTCTATGGCTACACCTTC.

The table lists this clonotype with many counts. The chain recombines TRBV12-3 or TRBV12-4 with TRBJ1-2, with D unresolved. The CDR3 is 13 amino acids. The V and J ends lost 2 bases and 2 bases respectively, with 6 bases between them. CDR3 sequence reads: CASSLRRNYGYTF. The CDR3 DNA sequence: TGTGCCAGCAGTTTAAGGCGAAACTATGGCTACACCTTC.

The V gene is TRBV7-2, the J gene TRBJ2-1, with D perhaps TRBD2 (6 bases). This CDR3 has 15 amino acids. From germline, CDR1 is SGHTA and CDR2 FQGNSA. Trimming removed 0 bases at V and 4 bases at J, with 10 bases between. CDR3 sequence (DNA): TGTGCCAGCAGCTTAGCTCCAAGCGGGTACAATGAGCAGTTCTTC. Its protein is CASSLAPSGYNEQFF.

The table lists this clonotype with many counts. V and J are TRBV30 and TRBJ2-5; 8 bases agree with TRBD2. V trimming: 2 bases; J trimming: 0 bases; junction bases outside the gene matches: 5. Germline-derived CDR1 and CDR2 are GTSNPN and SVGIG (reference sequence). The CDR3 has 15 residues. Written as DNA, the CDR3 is TGTGCCTGGAGTCCGGGGGGGGGAAACCAAGAGACCCAGTACTTC. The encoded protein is CAWSPGGGNQETQYF.

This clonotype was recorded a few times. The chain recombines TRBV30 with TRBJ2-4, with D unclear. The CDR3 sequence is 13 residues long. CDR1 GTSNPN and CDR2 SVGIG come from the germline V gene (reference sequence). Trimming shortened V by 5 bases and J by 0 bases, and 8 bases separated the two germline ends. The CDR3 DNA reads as TGTGCCTGGGGGGTACTAGCCAAAAACATTCAGTACTTC. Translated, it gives CAWGVLAKNIQYF.

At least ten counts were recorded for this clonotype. CDR3 in DNA: TGCGCCAGCAGCTCTGACAGGCGGTCGGATGAAAAACTGTTTTTT. Translating gives CASSSDRRSDEKLFF. This rearrangement joins TRBV5-1 to TRBJ1-4; maybe TRBD1 (6 bases). CDR3 length: 15 amino acids. Trimming removed 3 bases at V and 6 bases at J, with 15 bases between. CDR1 SGHRS and CDR2 YFSETQ come from the germline V gene.

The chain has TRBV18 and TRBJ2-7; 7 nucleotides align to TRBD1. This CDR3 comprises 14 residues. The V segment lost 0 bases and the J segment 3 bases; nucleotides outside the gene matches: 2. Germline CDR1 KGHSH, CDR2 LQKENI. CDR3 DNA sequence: TGTGCCAGCTCACCACCGTCAGGGGGCTACGAGCAGTACTTC. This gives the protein CASSPPSGGYEQYF.

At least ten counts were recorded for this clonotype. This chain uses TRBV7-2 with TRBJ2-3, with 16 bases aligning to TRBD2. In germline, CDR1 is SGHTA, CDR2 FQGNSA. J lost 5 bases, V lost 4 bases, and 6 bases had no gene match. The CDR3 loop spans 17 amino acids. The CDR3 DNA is TGTGCCAGCAGCTCCATGGGACTAGCGGGAGGGCGAGATACGCAGTATTTT. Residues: CASSSMGLAGGRDTQYF.

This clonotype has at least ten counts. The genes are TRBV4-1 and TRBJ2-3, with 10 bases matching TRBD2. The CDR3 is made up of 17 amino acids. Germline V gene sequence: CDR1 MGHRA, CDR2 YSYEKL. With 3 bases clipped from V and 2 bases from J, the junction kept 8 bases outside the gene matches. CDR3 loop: CASSHRIAGGTTDTQYF. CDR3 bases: TGCGCCAGCAGCCATCGTATAGCGGGAGGAACCACAGATACGCAGTATTTT.

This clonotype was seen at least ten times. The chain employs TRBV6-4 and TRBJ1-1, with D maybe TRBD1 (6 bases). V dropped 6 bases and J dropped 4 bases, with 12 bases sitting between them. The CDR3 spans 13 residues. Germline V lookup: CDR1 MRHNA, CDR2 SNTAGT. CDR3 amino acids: CASSRGGGTEAFF. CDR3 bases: TGTGCCAGCAGCAGGGGTGGTGGCACTGAAGCTTTCTTT.

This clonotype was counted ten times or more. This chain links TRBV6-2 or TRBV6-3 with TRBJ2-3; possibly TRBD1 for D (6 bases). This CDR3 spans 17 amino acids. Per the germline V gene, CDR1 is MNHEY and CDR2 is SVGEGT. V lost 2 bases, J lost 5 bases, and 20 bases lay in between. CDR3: CASSYPLERGWQDTQYF. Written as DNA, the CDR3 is TGTGCCAGCAGTTACCCACTCGAGAGGGGGTGGCAAGATACGCAGTATTTT.

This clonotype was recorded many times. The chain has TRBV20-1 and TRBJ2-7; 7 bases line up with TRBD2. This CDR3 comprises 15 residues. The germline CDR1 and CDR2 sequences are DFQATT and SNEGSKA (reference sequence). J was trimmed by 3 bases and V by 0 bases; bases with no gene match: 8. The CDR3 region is CSARERTRGSYEQYF. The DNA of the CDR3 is TGCAGTGCTAGAGAACGGACTAGAGGGAGCTACGAGCAGTACTTC.

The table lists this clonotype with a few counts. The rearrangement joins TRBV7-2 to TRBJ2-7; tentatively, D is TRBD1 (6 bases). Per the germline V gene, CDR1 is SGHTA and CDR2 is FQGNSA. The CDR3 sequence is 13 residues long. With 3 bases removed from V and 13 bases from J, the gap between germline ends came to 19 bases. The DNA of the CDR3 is TGTGCCAGCAGCTTCGAGTTCAGGGGCATCCCTTACTTC. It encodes CASSFEFRGIPYF.

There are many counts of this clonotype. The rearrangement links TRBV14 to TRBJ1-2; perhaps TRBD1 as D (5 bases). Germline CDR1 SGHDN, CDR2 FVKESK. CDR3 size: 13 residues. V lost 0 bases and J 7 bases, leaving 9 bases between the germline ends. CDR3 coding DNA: TGTGCCAGCAGCCAAGACAGGGTCGTTGGCTACACCTTC. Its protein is CASSQDRVVGYTF. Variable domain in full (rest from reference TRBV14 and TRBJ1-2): EAGVTQFPSHSVIEKGQTVTLRCDPISGHDNLYWYRRVMGKEIKFLLHFVKESKQDESGMPNNRFLAERTGGTYSTLKVQPAELEDSGVYFCASSQDRVVGYTFGSGTRLTVV.

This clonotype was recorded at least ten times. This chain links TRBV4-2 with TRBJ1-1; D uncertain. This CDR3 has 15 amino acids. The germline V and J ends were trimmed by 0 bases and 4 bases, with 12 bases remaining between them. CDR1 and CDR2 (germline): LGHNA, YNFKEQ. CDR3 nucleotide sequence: TGTGCCAGCAGCCAAGATGGCGGAGGCATCACTGAAGCTTTCTTT. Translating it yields CASSQDGGGITEAFF.

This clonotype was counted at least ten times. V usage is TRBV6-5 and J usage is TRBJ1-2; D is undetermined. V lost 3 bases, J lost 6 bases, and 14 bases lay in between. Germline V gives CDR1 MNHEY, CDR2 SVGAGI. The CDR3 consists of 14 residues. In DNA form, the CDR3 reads TGTGCCAGCAGTTATTCGATGGCCGGGGATGGCTACACCTTC. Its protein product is CASSYSMAGDGYTF.

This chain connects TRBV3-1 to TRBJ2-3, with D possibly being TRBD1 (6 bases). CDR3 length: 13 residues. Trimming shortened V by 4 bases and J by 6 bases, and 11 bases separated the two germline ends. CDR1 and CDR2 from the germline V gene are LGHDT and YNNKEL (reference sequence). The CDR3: CASSPFRGDTQYF. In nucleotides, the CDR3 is TGTGCCAGCAGCCCTTTCAGGGGTGATACGCAGTATTTT.

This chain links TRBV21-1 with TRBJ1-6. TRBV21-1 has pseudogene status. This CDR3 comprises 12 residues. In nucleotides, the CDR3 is TGTGCCAGCAGCGGGGACGGAGGGCCCCTCCACTTT. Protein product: CASSGDGGPLHF.

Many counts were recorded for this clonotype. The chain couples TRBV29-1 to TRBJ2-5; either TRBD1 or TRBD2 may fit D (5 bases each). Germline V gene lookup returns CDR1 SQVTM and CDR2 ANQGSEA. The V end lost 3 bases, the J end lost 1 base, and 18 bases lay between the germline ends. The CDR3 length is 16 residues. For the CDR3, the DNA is TGCAGCGTTGAGTCGGGGCAGATAATTTTCCAAGAGACCCAGTACTTC. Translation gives CSVESGQIIFQETQYF.

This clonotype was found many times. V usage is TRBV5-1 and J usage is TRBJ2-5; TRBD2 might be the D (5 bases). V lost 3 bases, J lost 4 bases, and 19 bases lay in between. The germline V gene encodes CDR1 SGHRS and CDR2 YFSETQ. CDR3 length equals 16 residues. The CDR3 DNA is TGCGCCAGCAGCTCCCGCTTAGCGCGAACGGCAGAGACCCAGTACTTC. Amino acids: CASSSRLARTAETQYF.